One sample yielded the 31 T cell receptor beta chains listed below, sequenced in a study of TIL therapy for anti-PD-1-resistant metastatic lung cancer. Documented time point: pre-treatment sample, taken before nivolumab and TIL therapy. Sequencing used immunoSEQ v3. TCRdb keeps only in-frame clones here, not all; method: immunoSEQ multiplex PCR. The sample has some 20,000 clones; around 79% are singletons. Here the sequenced sample was blood, taken at baseline. The source is a person aged 25-80 years with non-small cell lung cancer.

The chain joins TRBV14 to TRBJ2-1; TRBD2 matches 7 bases. The CDR3 totals 18 residues. V was pared by 1 base and J by 0 bases, with 9 bases of the junction left unmatched. The germline V gene encodes CDR1 SGHDN and CDR2 FVKESK. CDR3 DNA: TGTGCCAGCAGCCAAGGTCTAGCGGCGACGAGCTCCTACAATGAGCAGTTCTTC. This codes for CASSQGLAATSSYNEQFF.

The genes are TRBV7-3 and TRBJ2-1, with D possibly TRBD2 on 7 matching bases. Per germline, CDR1 SGHTA and CDR2 FQGTGA. Trimming left V 5 bases short and J 7 bases short, with 18 bases between. The CDR3 is 15 residues long. The CDR3 DNA sequence: TGTGCCAGCAGCCCCCTGGGGGGGCGGTGGAATGAGCAGTTCTTC. Protein product: CASSPLGGRWNEQFF.

DNA of the CDR3: TGCGCCAGCAGTGATCCTAGCGGATACAATGAGCAGTTCTTC. Translating gives CASSDPSGYNEQFF. The chain recombines TRBV10-1 with TRBJ2-1; 7 bases map to TRBD2. Looked up from germline, CDR1 is WNHNN and CDR2 is SYGVQD (reference sequence). With 3 bases clipped from V and 4 bases from J, the junction kept 3 bases outside the gene matches. CDR3 length: 14 residues.

This sequence joins TRBV10-1 and TRBJ2-2; 7 bases agree with TRBD1. With V trimmed by 2 bases and J by 4 bases, 7 bases remained unmatched. The CDR3 runs to 16 residues. CDR1 is WNHNN, CDR2 SYGVQD, per germline (reference sequence). CDR3 sequence reads: CASSEVTGKGTGELFF. CDR3 nucleotide sequence: TGCGCCAGCAGTGAGGTGACAGGGAAAGGCACCGGGGAGCTGTTTTTT.

The chain uses TRBV9 and TRBJ2-3; TRBD2 might be the D (6 bases). The germline CDR1 and CDR2 sequences are SGDLS and YYNGEE. The CDR3 has 15 amino acids. V was cut by 0 bases and J by 8 bases, with 16 bases left in between. The CDR3 loop reads CASSVAPWREVTQYF. The CDR3 coding sequence is TGTGCCAGCAGCGTAGCTCCTTGGAGGGAGGTTACGCAGTATTTT.

This chain uses TRBV6-1 with TRBJ1-5; D gene ambiguous. Germline V gives CDR1 MNHNS, CDR2 SASEGT. V shed 3 bases and J shed 5 bases, with 8 bases lying between them. CDR3 length: 13 amino acids. Written as DNA, the CDR3 is TGTGCCAGCAGTGATTTGAGATATCAGCCCCAGCATTTT. It encodes CASSDLRYQPQHF.

The chain combines TRBV19 with TRBJ1-1; possible D gene TRBD1, 6 bases. Trimming left V 0 bases short and J 2 bases short, with 13 bases between. From germline, CDR1 is LNHDA and CDR2 SQIVND (reference sequence). The CDR3 runs to 16 residues. The CDR3 DNA reads TGTGCCAGTAGTATAGACAGCACAGGGATTAACACTGAAGCTTTCTTT. Its translation: CASSIDSTGINTEAFF.

This clone was seen a single time. The chain employs TRBV7-6 and TRBJ2-2; 8 nucleotides match TRBD2. V lost 5 bases, J lost 0 bases, and 5 bases stayed unmatched. CDR3 size: 16 residues. Per germline, CDR1 SGHVS and CDR2 FNYEAQ. CDR3 protein: CASSAGLAANTGELFF. Written as DNA, the CDR3 is TGTGCCAGCAGCGCCGGACTAGCCGCGAACACCGGGGAGCTGTTTTTT.

The J gene is TRBJ1-6, the V gene TRBV6-5; 10 nucleotides match TRBD1. The J segment lost 10 bases and the V segment lost 8 bases, leaving 5 bases of the junction unmatched. The CDR3 consists of 13 residues. CDR1 and CDR2 from the germline V gene are MNHEY and SVGAGI. The CDR3: CASGDRGNSPLHF. For the CDR3, the DNA is TGTGCCAGCGGGGACAGGGGTAACTCACCCCTCCACTTT.

The chain has TRBV15 and TRBJ1-3; possibly TRBD1 for D (5 bases). V lost 0 bases and J lost 3, with 12 bases in between. In germline, CDR1 is LNHNV, CDR2 YYDKDF (reference sequence). The CDR3 is 16 residues long. The CDR3 loop reads CATSRDRGPDGNTIYF. CDR3 nucleotides: TGTGCCACCAGCAGAGATCGGGGCCCTGATGGAAACACCATATATTTT.

The CDR3 DNA reads TGTGCCAGTAGACGCGGGGGCGAACTTGGCTACACCTTC. This sequence encodes CASRRGGELGYTF. The rearrangement joins TRBV19 to TRBJ1-2; perhaps TRBD1 as D (6 bases). Trimming cost V 6 bases and J 7 bases, with 15 bases left between them. Germline values: CDR1 LNHDA, CDR2 SQIVND (reference sequence). The CDR3 is 13 residues long.

This chain joins TRBV4-2 and TRBJ1-6; D is unclear. CDR3 length: 16 residues. V was trimmed by 4 bases and J by 0 bases, leaving 10 bases between them. CDR1 and CDR2 from the germline V gene are LGHNA and YNFKEQ. In nucleotides, the CDR3 is TGTGCCAGCAGCCTCGAGTTTAGCTCCTATAATTCACCCCTCCACTTT. Encoded protein: CASSLEFSSYNSPLHF.

The chain links TRBV12-5 to TRBJ2-5, with D tentatively TRBD2 (7 bases). This CDR3 comprises 18 residues. V dropped 3 bases and J dropped 3 bases, with 23 bases sitting between them. Looked up from germline, CDR1 is LGHNT and CDR2 is FRNRAP. CDR3 nucleotide sequence: TGTGCTAGTGGTTTCCCCCAAGGGGGAGTTGCGGGAGAAGAGACCCAGTACTTC. This encodes CASGFPQGGVAGEETQYF. The full variable domain, its missing parts supplied by reference TRBV12-5 and TRBJ2-5, is DARVTQTPRHKVTEMGQEVTMRCQPILGHNTVFWYRQTMMQGLELLAYFRNRAPLDDSGMPKDRFSAEMPDATLATLKIQPSEPRDSAVYFCASGFPQGGVAGEETQYFGPGTRLLVL.

This clone was detected once. The rearrangement joins TRBV6-2 or TRBV6-3 to TRBJ1-2, with TRBD1 identical over 9 bases. The CDR3 has 15 residues. V shed 5 bases, J shed 2 bases, and the junction held 6 bases outside the gene matches. Germline V gene data show CDR1 as MNHEY and CDR2 as SVGEGT. The CDR3 DNA is TGTGCCAGCAGTCGATCACAGGGGGCGAACTATGGCTACACCTTC. Its protein product is CASSRSQGANYGYTF.

The V gene is TRBV7-8, the J gene TRBJ2-5, with D tentatively TRBD1 or TRBD2 (6 bases each). This CDR3 has 15 residues. Trimming shortened V by 2 bases and J by 1 base, and 11 bases separated the two germline ends. Germline V gene sequence: CDR1 SGHVS, CDR2 FQNEAQ. CDR3 DNA sequence: TGTGCCAGCAGCTTATCCGGGGGCATCCAAGAGACCCAGTACTTC. Translation: CASSLSGGIQETQYF.

A single count supports this clone. The rearrangement links TRBV28 to TRBJ2-7; TRBD2 matches 9 bases. J gave up 5 bases and V 2 bases, and 10 bases lay outside the gene matches. CDR1 is MDHEN, CDR2 SYDVKM, per germline. This CDR3 is built from 16 residues. CDR3 protein: CASSLAGREGRDEQYF. The CDR3 DNA sequence: TGTGCCAGCAGTTTAGCGGGGCGGGAGGGCAGAGACGAGCAGTACTTC. Drawing the rest from reference TRBV28 and TRBJ2-7, the complete variable domain is DVKVTQSSRYLVKRTGEKVFLECVQDMDHENMFWYRQDPGLGLRLIYFSYDVKMKEKGDIPEGYSVSREKKERFSLILESASTNQTSMYLCASSLAGREGRDEQYFGPGTRLTVT.

In its sample, this clone was seen once. The V gene is TRBV5-4, the J gene TRBJ2-7, with 12 bases fitting TRBD2. The CDR3 runs 15 residues. CDR1 and CDR2 from the germline V gene are SGHNT and YYREEE (reference sequence). Trimming cost V 5 bases and J 0 bases; bases outside gene matches: 3. As DNA, the CDR3 is TGTGCCAGCAGTTGGGGACTAGCGGGCTCCTACGAGCAGTACTTC. Translation: CASSWGLAGSYEQYF. The full variable domain, with the rest looked up from reference TRBV5-4 and TRBJ2-7, is ETGVTQSPTHLIKTRGQQVTLRCSSQSGHNTVSWYQQALGQGPQFIFQYYREEENGRGNFPPRFSGLQFPNYSSELNVNALELDDSALYLCASSWGLAGSYEQYFGPGTRLTVT.

This rearrangement joins TRBV5-4 to TRBJ1-1; 7 nucleotides line up with TRBD1. J gave up 4 bases and V 4 bases, and 7 bases lay outside the gene matches. CDR1 and CDR2 from the germline V gene are SGHNT and YYREEE (reference sequence). The CDR3 consists of 14 residues. The CDR3 protein is CASSPTGPRTEAFF. CDR3 coding DNA: TGTGCCAGCAGCCCGACAGGGCCTCGCACTGAAGCTTTCTTT. Variable domain in full (rest from reference TRBV5-4 and TRBJ1-1): ETGVTQSPTHLIKTRGQQVTLRCSSQSGHNTVSWYQQALGQGPQFIFQYYREEENGRGNFPPRFSGLQFPNYSSELNVNALELDDSALYLCASSPTGPRTEAFFGQGTRLTVV.

DNA of the CDR3: TGCGCCAGCAGCCCACTTACGGGGGGGAACACCGGGGAGCTGTTTTTT. Its protein product is CASSPLTGGNTGELFF. The chain carries TRBV4-3 and TRBJ2-2; 7 bases line up with TRBD2. J was trimmed by 1 base and V by 4 bases; bases with no gene match: 6. The CDR3 runs to 16 residues. Germline CDR1 is LGHNA and CDR2 is YSLEER.

This chain uses TRBV11-2 with TRBJ2-7; no reliable D call. CDR3 length: 14 residues. From germline, CDR1 is SGHAT and CDR2 FQNNGV. The ends were cut back, 5 bases at V and 0 bases at J, with 11 bases in the middle. This CDR3 reads CASSPLAPSYEQYF. The DNA for the CDR3 is TGTGCCAGCAGCCCCCTGGCGCCCTCCTACGAGCAGTACTTC.

The chain recombines TRBV30 with TRBJ1-3, with TRBD1 identical over 9 bases. J was trimmed by 4 bases and V by 3 bases; bases with no gene match: 4. The CDR3 extends over 14 amino acids. The germline V gene has CDR1 GTSNPN and CDR2 SVGIG (reference sequence). Here the CDR3 reads CAWSTGTGGNTIYF. Written as DNA, the CDR3 is TGTGCCTGGAGCACCGGGACAGGGGGAAACACCATATATTTT.

V gene TRBV5-4 combines with J gene TRBJ1-1; D is possibly TRBD1 (5 bases). This CDR3 contains 14 residues. The germline CDR1 and CDR2 sequences are SGHNT and YYREEE (reference sequence). The V gene lost 3 bases and the J gene lost 3 bases, with 12 bases spanning the gap. CDR3 amino acids: CASSSRPGDTEAFF. The CDR3, as DNA: TGTGCCAGCAGCTCCCGGCCGGGGGACACTGAAGCTTTCTTT.

The chain recombines TRBV6-6 with TRBJ1-5; 7 bases are shared with TRBD1. J gave up 6 bases and V 5 bases, and 7 bases lay outside the gene matches. Germline V gene sequence: CDR1 MNHNY, CDR2 SVGAGI (reference sequence). This CDR3 comprises 14 residues. This CDR3 is CASSQTGSGQPQHF. The CDR3 coding sequence is TGTGCCAGCAGTCAGACAGGGTCCGGTCAGCCCCAGCATTTT.

The rearrangement uses TRBV24-1 and TRBJ2-1; D is unresolved. Germline values: CDR1 KGHDR, CDR2 SFDVKD. Trimming pared 6 bases from V and 5 bases from J, leaving 16 bases between. The CDR3 is 15 amino acids. The CDR3 is CATSPDRLVDNEQFF. CDR3 nucleotides: TGTGCCACCAGTCCGGATCGCTTGGTTGACAATGAGCAGTTCTTC.

In its sample, this clone was seen once. This chain uses TRBV9 with TRBJ1-5; D may be TRBD1 (6 bases). Per the germline V gene, CDR1 is SGDLS and CDR2 is YYNGEE. CDR3 size: 14 residues. The V end lost 5 bases, the J end lost 5 bases, and 14 bases lay between the germline ends. The CDR3 is CASSKGGAYQPQHF. The CDR3 nucleotides are TGTGCCAGCAGTAAGGGGGGGGCTTATCAGCCCCAGCATTTT.

The chain joins TRBV7-9 to TRBJ1-2; D is ambiguous. Germline V lookup: CDR1 SEHNR, CDR2 FQNEAQ (reference sequence). V lost 2 bases, J lost 4 bases, and 11 bases lay in between. CDR3 length: 14 amino acids. The CDR3 reads CASSLSWQSYGYTF. CDR3 bases: TGTGCCAGCAGCTTAAGTTGGCAAAGCTATGGCTACACCTTC.

This rearrangement joins TRBV9 to TRBJ2-7, with D uncertain. CDR3 length: 14 residues. Trimming removed 0 bases at V and 6 bases at J, with 13 bases between. Germline lookup yields CDR1 SGDLS and CDR2 YYNGEE. The CDR3: CASSVGATQAEQYF. The DNA for the CDR3 is TGTGCCAGCAGCGTAGGAGCTACCCAAGCCGAGCAGTACTTC. The complete variable domain, with remaining parts taken from reference TRBV9 and TRBJ2-7, reads DSGVTQTPKHLITATGQRVTLRCSPRSGDLSVYWYQQSLDQGLQFLIQYYNGEERAKGNILERFSAQQFPDLHSELNLSSLELGDSALYFCASSVGATQAEQYFGPGTRLTVT.

The rearrangement joins TRBV6-4 to TRBJ2-1; TRBD1 matches 9 bases. The CDR3 runs 15 residues. The ends lost 2 bases at V and 10 bases at J; junction bases unmatched: 9. Germline assignment: CDR1 MRHNA and CDR2 SNTAGT. The CDR3 loop is CASSDARGDRDEQFF. As DNA, the CDR3 is TGTGCCAGCAGTGACGCGAGAGGGGACAGGGACGAGCAGTTCTTC.

This rearrangement joins TRBV6-5 to TRBJ1-1; D may be TRBD1 (5 bases). V was trimmed by 0 bases and J by 3 bases, leaving 11 bases between them. The CDR3 contains 15 residues. CDR1 and CDR2 from the germline V gene are MNHEY and SVGAGI. The CDR3 loop reads CASSYSRDQHTEAFF. In DNA, the CDR3 is TGTGCCAGCAGTTACTCTCGGGACCAGCACACTGAAGCTTTCTTT.

The J gene is TRBJ1-5, the V gene TRBV6-4, with 8 bases that match TRBD1. This CDR3 is 17 amino acids long. With V trimmed by 4 bases and J by 0 bases, 8 bases remained unmatched. The germline CDR1 and CDR2 sequences are MRHNA and SNTAGT. The CDR3 coding sequence is TGTGCCAGCAGTGCCGAGGACAGGGTCGATAGCAATCAGCCCCAGCATTTT. This gives the protein CASSAEDRVDSNQPQHF.

The rearrangement uses TRBV5-1 and TRBJ2-1, with D perhaps being TRBD1 or TRBD2 (6 bases each). The CDR3 is made up of 15 amino acids. In germline, CDR1 is SGHRS, CDR2 YFSETQ. V was cut by 0 bases and J by 7 bases, with 14 bases left in between. The CDR3 loop reads CASSLVRGAENEQFF. Written as DNA, the CDR3 is TGCGCCAGCAGCTTGGTAAGGGGGGCAGAAAATGAGCAGTTCTTC.